Below are 32 T cell receptor beta chains sequenced from a single sample in a study of blood T cell repertoires in COVID-19. Repertoires were generated with immunoSEQ multiplex PCR, while TCRdb's copy carries only in-frame clones and drops some. The sample carries some 320,000 clones, over 85% recorded once. Sequencing was done on a sample of PBMCs or T cells enriched from blood (not recorded which). The receptors come from a woman between 45 and 60 years old who had been exposed to COVID-19.

The V and J genes are TRBV11-1 and TRBJ2-5; D is possibly TRBD1 (6 bases). The CDR3 has 15 residues. Trimming removed 4 bases from V and 3 bases from J, with 15 bases in between. Germline assignment: CDR1 SGHAT and CDR2 FQDESV (reference sequence). The CDR3 sequence: CASSSATGREETQYF. CDR3 DNA sequence: TGTGCCAGCAGCTCCGCGACAGGACGGGAAGAGACCCAGTACTTC. The whole variable domain, filled in from reference TRBV11-1 and TRBJ2-5, reads EAEVAQSPRYKITEKSQAVAFWCDPISGHATLYWYRQILGQGPELLVQFQDESVVDDSQLPKDRFSAERLKGVDSTLKIQPAELGDSAMYLCASSSATGREETQYFGPGTRLLVL.

The chain joins TRBV5-1 to TRBJ2-7, with D possibly being TRBD1 or TRBD2 (9 bases each). Germline-derived CDR1 and CDR2 are SGHRS and YFSETQ. CDR3 size: 21 residues. V was shortened by 3 bases and J by 2 bases, with 33 bases between the two germline ends. CDR3 sequence reads: CASSSGDRVIRQRGAPYEQYF. CDR3 sequence (DNA): TGCGCCAGCAGCTCCGGGGACAGGGTCATCCGTCAGCGGGGGGCACCCTACGAGCAGTACTTC.

The V call is TRBV4-2, the J call TRBJ1-3; TRBD1 matches 7 bases. This CDR3 is built from 19 residues. Germline V gene sequence: CDR1 LGHNA, CDR2 YNFKEQ. The J segment lost 1 base and the V segment lost 1 base, leaving 13 bases of the junction unmatched. The DNA for the CDR3 is TGTGCCAGCAGCCAAGGGATGGACAGGCTCACCTCTTCTGGAAACACCATATATTTT. The encoded protein is CASSQGMDRLTSSGNTIYF.

In its sample, this clone was seen a few times. This rearrangement joins TRBV10-3 to TRBJ1-4, with TRBD1 identical over 7 bases. Looked up from germline, CDR1 is ENHRY and CDR2 is SYGVKD. With V trimmed by 6 bases and J by 7 bases, 11 bases remained unmatched. The CDR3 is 15 residues long. The DNA of the CDR3 is TGTGCCATCAGACCAGGACAGGCGCGCGGTGAAAAACTGTTTTTT. As protein: CAIRPGQARGEKLFF.

This chain joins TRBV28 and TRBJ2-7; D perhaps matches TRBD1 (6 bases). Deletions cut 5 bases from V and 0 bases from J, with 17 bases between. CDR1 and CDR2 (germline): MDHEN, SYDVKM. The CDR3 loop spans 16 amino acids. CDR3 protein: CASSPRQAMSSYEQYF. The CDR3 nucleotides read TGTGCCAGCAGTCCGAGACAGGCTATGAGCTCCTACGAGCAGTACTTC.

This chain uses TRBV30 with TRBJ1-1; D remains unclear. From germline, CDR1 is GTSNPN and CDR2 SVGIG (reference sequence). V dropped 4 bases and J dropped 2 bases, with 11 bases sitting between them. CDR3 size: 13 residues. CDR3 residues: CAWIRQVNTEAFF. As DNA, the CDR3 is TGTGCCTGGATACGGCAGGTTAACACTGAAGCTTTCTTT.

This clone was counted a single time. The V gene is TRBV18, the J gene TRBJ1-2, with TRBD1 identical over 9 bases. Trimming at V came to 3 bases and at J to 0 bases, leaving 5 bases not matched to a gene. Germline-derived CDR1 and CDR2 are KGHSH and LQKENI. The CDR3 consists of 16 residues. The CDR3 bases are TGTGCCAGCTCACCGAATGGACAGGGGTCTAACTATGGCTACACCTTC. Protein sequence: CASSPNGQGSNYGYTF.

The CDR3 DNA follows: TGCAGCGTTAGGGCAGGGTTAGGTGAGCAGTTCTTC. Residues: CSVRAGLGEQFF. This chain connects TRBV29-1 to TRBJ2-1, with a tentative D call TRBD1 (5 bases). CDR1 SQVTM and CDR2 ANQGSEA come from the germline V gene. The V end lost 5 bases, the J end lost 9 bases, and 14 bases lay between the germline ends. The CDR3 length is 12 residues.

The J gene is TRBJ2-7, the V gene TRBV5-5; TRBD1 matches at 10 bases. V lost 0 bases, J lost 2 bases, and 2 bases stayed unmatched. CDR1 and CDR2 from the germline V gene are SGHKS and YYEKEE (reference sequence). The CDR3 extends over 15 amino acids. The CDR3 DNA is TGTGCCAGCAGCTTGGAAGGGACAGGGGCCTACGAGCAGTACTTC. Protein sequence: CASSLEGTGAYEQYF. Based on the CDR3 plus reference TRBV5-5 and TRBJ2-7, the full variable domain is DAGVTQSPTHLIKTRGQQVTLRCSPISGHKSVSWYQQVLGQGPQFIFQYYEKEERGRGNFPDRFSARQFPNYSSELNVNALLLGDSALYLCASSLEGTGAYEQYFGPGTRLTVT.

The V gene is TRBV28, the J gene TRBJ2-2; D might be TRBD2 (5 bases). The ends were cut back, 5 bases at V and 5 bases at J, with 15 bases in the middle. Germline values: CDR1 MDHEN, CDR2 SYDVKM. The CDR3 extends over 15 amino acids. The CDR3 region is CASSRGLILTGELFF. CDR3 nucleotides: TGTGCCAGCAGTAGAGGACTGATCCTTACCGGGGAGCTGTTTTTT. Together with reference TRBV28 and TRBJ2-2, the CDR3 gives the full variable domain: DVKVTQSSRYLVKRTGEKVFLECVQDMDHENMFWYRQDPGLGLRLIYFSYDVKMKEKGDIPEGYSVSREKKERFSLILESASTNQTSMYLCASSRGLILTGELFFGEGSRLTVL.

The chain uses TRBV18 and TRBJ2-5; TRBD1 matches at 8 bases. J lost 2 bases, V lost 5 bases, and 4 bases had no gene match. CDR1 KGHSH and CDR2 LQKENI come from the germline V gene. CDR3 length equals 14 residues. CDR3 DNA: TGTGCCAGCTCATCCGGACAGGGACAAGAGACCCAGTACTTC. It encodes CASSSGQGQETQYF.

This chain links TRBV9 with TRBJ2-2, with 7 nucleotides matching TRBD1. V dropped 4 bases and J dropped 5; count of bases not matched to a gene: 8. CDR3 size: 15 residues. Germline CDR1 and CDR2: SGDLS and YYNGEE. Here the CDR3 DNA reads TGTGCCAGCAGCCCCCGACAGGGAAGTACCGGGGAGCTGTTTTTT. This translates into CASSPRQGSTGELFF.

Comment on this clone: This sample also contains other DNA sequences that code for the same CDR3. CDR3 bases: TGTGCCAGCAGCCAAGATCTAGCGGGGGGGACAGATACGCAGTATTTT. Its translation is CASSQDLAGGTDTQYF. The genes are TRBV3-1 (or the pseudogene TRBV3-2) and TRBJ2-3, with 12 positions matching TRBD2. The CDR3 consists of 16 residues. Unmatched junction bases numbered 1, after V lost 0 bases and J lost 3 bases. Germline assignment: CDR1 LGHDT and CDR2 YNNKEL (reference sequence).

The CDR3 loop reads CASNPSGNEKLFF. DNA of the CDR3: TGTGCCAGCAATCCATCAGGGAACGAAAAACTGTTTTTT. This rearrangement joins TRBV6-5 to TRBJ1-4, with D perhaps matching TRBD1 (5 bases). Trimming cost V 7 bases and J 8 bases, with 14 bases left between them. Germline V gives CDR1 MNHEY, CDR2 SVGAGI. The CDR3 totals 13 residues.

This chain links TRBV7-2 with TRBJ2-3; D remains ambiguous. Germline V gives CDR1 SGHTA, CDR2 FQGNSA. This CDR3 has 16 residues. V was pared by 5 bases and J by 1 base, with 16 bases between. The CDR3 here is CASSPRLAERTDTQYF. The CDR3 DNA follows: TGTGCCAGCAGCCCCCGCCTTGCGGAGCGCACAGATACGCAGTATTTT.

V is TRBV3-1 (or the pseudogene TRBV3-2) and J is TRBJ1-5, with TRBD1 matching 7 bases. Germline CDR1 reads LGHDT; CDR2 reads YNNKEL (reference sequence). This CDR3 is 14 amino acids long. The J segment lost 6 bases and the V segment lost 0 bases, leaving 2 bases of the junction unmatched. The CDR3 loop reads CASSQDTGVQPQHF. CDR3 coding DNA: TGTGCCAGCAGCCAAGACACAGGGGTTCAGCCCCAGCATTTT.

The chain links TRBV5-1 to TRBJ2-1; D is unclear. The CDR3 extends over 14 amino acids. Germline V CDR1 and CDR2: SGHRS, YFSETQ. Trimming took off 0 bases at V and 5 bases at J, with 9 bases between the two ends. CDR3 sequence: CASSLEASDNEQFF. The CDR3 DNA is TGCGCCAGCAGCTTGGAGGCCAGCGACAATGAGCAGTTCTTC.

The genes are TRBV5-5 and TRBJ1-2; D ambiguous. Trimming removed 4 bases at V and 0 bases at J, with 10 bases between. The V gene's germline CDR1 is SGHKS and CDR2 YYEKEE (reference sequence). The CDR3 length is 14 residues. The DNA of the CDR3 is TGTGCCAGCAGCCCTCCAACAGCTAACTATGGCTACACCTTC. This codes for CASSPPTANYGYTF.

The chain couples TRBV7-2 to TRBJ1-2; TRBD1 is a possible D gene (5 bases). The CDR3 has 13 residues. The V end lost 3 bases, the J end lost 6 bases, and 11 bases lay between the germline ends. The germline V gene has CDR1 SGHTA and CDR2 FQGNSA. CDR3 nucleotides: TGTGCCAGCAGCTTCGGGGGTTGGGATGGCTACACCTTC. Amino acids: CASSFGGWDGYTF.

The sample holds one count of this clone. The CDR3 DNA is TGTGCCAGCAGCTTGGAAAGCAGGGTAAACGAGCAGTTCTTC. Translating gives CASSLESRVNEQFF. This chain uses TRBV5-4 with TRBJ2-1; perhaps TRBD1 as D (5 bases). CDR3 size: 14 residues. Germline V CDR1 and CDR2: SGHNT, YYREEE (reference sequence). Trimming removed 0 bases from V and 10 bases from J, with 14 bases in between.

This chain uses TRBV2 with TRBJ1-2, with 7 nucleotides matching TRBD1. Germline V CDR1 and CDR2: SNHLY, FYNNEI. The CDR3 is 14 amino acids. J gave up 4 bases and V 3 bases, and 5 bases lay outside the gene matches. Here the CDR3 reads CASSETGLSYGYTF. The CDR3 region has the DNA TGTGCCAGCAGTGAGACAGGGCTTAGCTATGGCTACACCTTC.

The chain has TRBV29-1 and TRBJ2-7, with 9 bases fitting TRBD1. The CDR3 has 13 residues. Losses at the gene ends were 3 bases for V and 7 bases for J; bases not matched to a gene: 7. The V gene's germline CDR1 is SQVTM and CDR2 ANQGSEA. The CDR3: CSVERGTGSEQYF. The DNA for the CDR3 is TGCAGCGTTGAGCGAGGGACAGGGAGTGAGCAGTACTTC.

The chain employs TRBV9 and TRBJ2-5; 8 bases line up with TRBD2. The germline V gene encodes CDR1 SGDLS and CDR2 YYNGEE. This CDR3 is 16 amino acids long. V was clipped by 0 bases and J by 5 bases; unmatched bases: 9. DNA of the CDR3: TGTGCCAGCAGCGTAGCTGATAGCGGGGCGGTCGAGACCCAGTACTTC. It codes for CASSVADSGAVETQYF.

This chain connects TRBV12-3 or TRBV12-4 to TRBJ1-2, with D tentatively TRBD1 (5 bases). Trimming left V 3 bases short and J 4 bases short, with 9 bases between. This CDR3 is built from 13 residues. CDR3 residues: CASSLDMTYGYTF. CDR3 coding DNA: TGTGCCAGCAGTTTGGACATGACCTATGGCTACACCTTC.

The V gene is TRBV20-1, the J gene TRBJ1-2; D is unresolved. V was cut by 3 bases and J by 4 bases, with 9 bases left in between. Germline V CDR1 and CDR2: DFQATT, SNEGSKA (reference sequence). The CDR3 loop spans 12 amino acids. The CDR3 spells CSASGHSYGYTF. DNA of the CDR3: TGCAGTGCTAGTGGTCACAGCTATGGCTACACCTTC.

The V call is TRBV10-2, the J call TRBJ1-1; D is undetermined. The V and J ends lost 2 bases and 4 bases respectively, with 8 bases between them. The CDR3 is 13 amino acids. CDR1 is WSHSY and CDR2 is SAAADI in the germline V gene. CDR3 bases: TGCGCCAGCAGTGAGGGAGGAAGCACTGAAGCTTTCTTT. The encoded protein is CASSEGGSTEAFF.

V and J are TRBV30 and TRBJ1-6; maybe TRBD1 (6 bases). Germline values: CDR1 GTSNPN, CDR2 SVGIG (reference sequence). CDR3 length: 16 residues. The V end was cut by 4 bases, the J end by 9 bases, with 22 bases between. DNA for the CDR3: TGTGCCTGGACGGGGGGGAAGGGGGTGAAGGTTTCACCCCTCCACTTT. Amino acid sequence: CAWTGGKGVKVSPLHF.

This clone appeared once. The chain links TRBV30 to TRBJ1-5, with 8 bases aligning to TRBD1. V gave up 3 bases and J gave up 6 bases; unmatched junction bases: 10. The V gene's germline CDR1 is GTSNPN and CDR2 SVGIG (reference sequence). The CDR3 runs 15 residues. CDR3 bases: TGTGCCTGGAGCGGAAACAGGGGGGGGTTTCAGCCCCAGCATTTT. Amino acids: CAWSGNRGGFQPQHF.

The rearrangement uses TRBV7-9 and TRBJ1-4, with 8 bases fitting TRBD1. CDR1 and CDR2 from the germline V gene are SEHNR and FQNEAQ (reference sequence). CDR3 size: 14 residues. J was trimmed by 4 bases and V by 4 bases; bases with no gene match: 2. The CDR3 coding sequence is TGTGCCAGCAGCTCACAGGGGGGTAATGAAAAACTGTTTTTT. It translates to CASSSQGGNEKLFF. The whole variable domain, remainder taken from reference TRBV7-9 and TRBJ1-4, is DTGVSQNPRHKITKRGQNVTFRCDPISEHNRLYWYRQTLGQGPEFLTYFQNEAQLEKSRLLSDRFSAERPKGSFSTLEIQRTEQGDSAMYLCASSSQGGNEKLFFGSGTQLSVL.

The chain's CDR3 is CASSPSGGDTFSSYNEQFF. The CDR3 DNA reads TGTGCCAGCAGCCCGAGCGGGGGGGACACCTTTAGCTCCTACAATGAGCAGTTCTTC. The chain uses TRBV7-9 and TRBJ2-1; 10 bases map to TRBD2. The CDR3 has 19 amino acids. Losses at the gene ends were 5 bases for V and 0 bases for J; bases not matched to a gene: 13. CDR1 and CDR2 (germline): SEHNR, FQNEAQ (reference sequence).

The V gene is TRBV5-4, the J gene TRBJ1-4; a possible D gene is TRBD1 (5 bases). Germline V gene lookup returns CDR1 SGHNT and CDR2 YYREEE (reference sequence). Trimming stripped 0 bases from V and 7 bases from J, with 7 bases between. This CDR3 is 13 amino acids long. CDR3 DNA sequence: TGTGCCAGCAGCTTGGGTGGGGCTGAAAAACTGTTTTTT. Protein sequence: CASSLGGAEKLFF.

The chain is built from TRBV5-4 and TRBJ1-5, with TRBD1 matching 7 bases. With 0 bases clipped from V and 0 bases from J, the junction kept 3 bases outside the gene matches. Germline lookup yields CDR1 SGHNT and CDR2 YYREEE (reference sequence). This CDR3 contains 16 residues. The CDR3 spells CASSLGDRNSNQPQHF. The CDR3 DNA reads TGTGCCAGCAGCTTGGGGGACAGAAATAGCAATCAGCCCCAGCATTTT.